The rows below give T cell receptor beta chains drawn from one sample of a study of blood T cell repertoires in COVID-19. TCRdb's table, derived via immunoSEQ multiplex PCR, lists solely in-frame clones and lacks some. The sample lists approximately 200,000 clones, roughly nine tenths occurring once. Sequences were obtained from peripheral blood. The receptors shown here come from a man between 65 and 85 years old with active or convalescent COVID-19. Each CDR3 is given with its conserved first and last residue. A D gene is named only where the DNA matches it firmly. Clone size is not always given. Where it is, it says once, few, many or a class for expanded clones.

clone size: -; V gene: TRBV7-8; D gene: TRBD1; J gene: TRBJ1-2; CDR3 DNA: TGTGCCAGCAGCCCCGGACAGGGGGAGAACTATGGCTACACCTTC; CDR3 protein: CASSPGQGENYGYTF
clone size: -; V gene: TRBV28; D gene: -; J gene: TRBJ2-7; CDR3 DNA: TGTGCCAGCAGCCGTGGGGGGGGGCTAACCTACGAGCAGTACTTC; CDR3 protein: CASSRGGGLTYEQYF
clone size: -; V gene: TRBV7-2; D gene: -; J gene: TRBJ1-6; CDR3 DNA: TGTGCCAGCAGCTTGACATTACAGGGTTCCCTTAATTCACCCCTCCACTTT; CDR3 protein: CASSLTLQGSLNSPLHF
clone size: -; V gene: TRBV4-1; D gene: TRBD2; J gene: TRBJ2-4; CDR3 DNA: TGCGCCAGCAGCCAAGAACGTAGCGGGGGCCAAAACATTCAGTACTTC; CDR3 protein: CASSQERSGGQNIQYF
clone size: -; V gene: TRBV7-9; D gene: TRBD2; J gene: TRBJ2-1; CDR3 DNA: TGTGCCAGCACTTCAGAACTAGCGACCAATGAGCAGTTCTTC; CDR3 protein: CASTSELATNEQFF
clone size: -; V gene: TRBV4-3; D gene: TRBD1; J gene: TRBJ1-1; CDR3 DNA: TGCGCCAGCAGCCAACACAGAAAGACAGGGGAAGCTTTCTTT; CDR3 protein: CASSQHRKTGEAFF
clone size: -; V gene: TRBV21-1; D gene: -; J gene: TRBJ1-1; CDR3 DNA: TGTGCCAGCAGCCCGTGGGACAGGGTGAGGACTGAAGCTTTCTTT; CDR3 protein: CASSPWDRVRTEAFF
clone size: -; V gene: TRBV28; D gene: -; J gene: TRBJ1-4; CDR3 DNA: TGTGCCAGCAGCCCCGGGGGGCCGGCGACGAGTGAAAAACTGTTTTTT; CDR3 protein: CASSPGGPATSEKLFF
clone size: few; V gene: TRBV27; D gene: TRBD1; J gene: TRBJ2-7; CDR3 DNA: TGTGCCAGCAGCCAGGGGGCTATCCCCTACGAGCAGTACTTC; CDR3 protein: CASSQGAIPYEQYF
clone size: -; V gene: TRBV27; D gene: -; J gene: TRBJ2-5; CDR3 DNA: TGTGCCAGCAGCCCAGGGGCGGGAGTTGGAGAGACCCAGTACTTC; CDR3 protein: CASSPGAGVGETQYF
clone size: -; V gene: TRBV7-9; D gene: TRBD1; J gene: TRBJ2-7; CDR3 DNA: TGTGCCAGCAGCATTAGAGGGACAGGCAACCTCTACGAGCAGTACTTC; CDR3 protein: CASSIRGTGNLYEQYF
clone size: -; V gene: TRBV7-9; D gene: TRBD1; J gene: TRBJ2-5; CDR3 DNA: TGTGCCAGCAGCTTAGGGGACAGCAAGCAAGAGACCCAGTACTTC; CDR3 protein: CASSLGDSKQETQYF
clone size: -; V gene: TRBV15; D gene: -; J gene: TRBJ2-3; CDR3 DNA: TGTGCCACCAGGCAAACTGTCGCGGCGGATACGCAGTATTTT; CDR3 protein: CATRQTVAADTQYF
clone size: -; V gene: TRBV2; D gene: TRBD1; J gene: TRBJ1-3; CDR3 DNA: TGTGCCAGCAGCCTGACAGGGATCGGAAACACCATATATTTT; CDR3 protein: CASSLTGIGNTIYF
clone size: -; V gene: TRBV9; D gene: -; J gene: TRBJ1-4; CDR3 DNA: TGTGCCAGCAGCCTGACTGCAACTAATGAAAAACTGTTTTTT; CDR3 protein: CASSLTATNEKLFF
clone size: once; V gene: TRBV5-6; D gene: TRBD2; J gene: TRBJ2-5; CDR3 DNA: TGTGCCAGCACCCTTGGGGGACTAGCGGGGGAAGAGACCCAGTACTTC; CDR3 protein: CASTLGGLAGEETQYF
clone size: -; V gene: TRBV4-3; D gene: TRBD1; J gene: TRBJ1-2; CDR3 DNA: TGCGCCAGCAGCCGAGGAGACAGGGACTATGGCTACACCTTC; CDR3 protein: CASSRGDRDYGYTF
clone size: -; V gene: TRBV7-9; D gene: -; J gene: TRBJ1-2; CDR3 DNA: TGTGCCAGCGGACGGCAGTTGGCCAGGGTGAATGGCTACACCTTC; CDR3 protein: CASGRQLARVNGYTF
clone size: -; V gene: TRBV3-1/TRBV3-2; D gene: TRBD1; J gene: TRBJ1-5; CDR3 DNA: TGTGCCAGCAGCCAGTATAGGGACAGGAATCAGCCCCAGCATTTT; CDR3 protein: CASSQYRDRNQPQHF
clone size: -; V gene: TRBV2; D gene: TRBD2; J gene: TRBJ2-1; CDR3 DNA: TGTGCCAGCAGGTCGAGCGGGGCCTCCTACAATGAGCAGTTCTTC; CDR3 protein: CASRSSGASYNEQFF
clone size: -; V gene: TRBV7-8; D gene: TRBD2; J gene: TRBJ2-5; CDR3 DNA: TGTGCCAGCACCCTGCGGGGGGGTGAAGAGACCCAGTACTTC; CDR3 protein: CASTLRGGEETQYF
clone size: -; V gene: TRBV7-9; D gene: TRBD1; J gene: TRBJ1-4; CDR3 DNA: TGTGCCAGCAGCAGGACAGGGGGTAATGAAAAACTGTTTTTT; CDR3 protein: CASSRTGGNEKLFF
clone size: -; V gene: TRBV2; D gene: -; J gene: TRBJ2-2; CDR3 DNA: TGTGCCAGCACCACAAACCGGGGCACCGGGGAGCTGTTTTTT; CDR3 protein: CASTTNRGTGELFF
clone size: -; V gene: TRBV7-9; D gene: TRBD2; J gene: TRBJ2-2; CDR3 DNA: TGTGCCAGCAGCAGGACTAGCGGGTTGGGCACCGGGGAGCTGTTTTTT; CDR3 protein: CASSRTSGLGTGELFF
clone size: -; V gene: TRBV19; D gene: -; J gene: TRBJ1-1; CDR3 DNA: TGTGCCAGTAGTAGAGACTCCAGGGGCGCAAACACTGAAGCTTTCTTT; CDR3 protein: CASSRDSRGANTEAFF
clone size: once; V gene: TRBV6-1; D gene: TRBD1; J gene: TRBJ1-4; CDR3 DNA: TGTGCCAGCAGTGAACAGGGGGCAACTAATGAAAAACTGTTTTTT; CDR3 protein: CASSEQGATNEKLFF
clone size: -; V gene: TRBV12-3/TRBV12-4; D gene: -; J gene: TRBJ1-2; CDR3 DNA: TGTGCCAGCAGTGAGCAGGGCTATGGCTACACCTTC; CDR3 protein: CASSEQGYGYTF
clone size: -; V gene: TRBV2; D gene: -; J gene: TRBJ2-1; CDR3 DNA: TGTGCCAGCAGTGAACAGGGAATGAATGAGCAGTTCTTC; CDR3 protein: CASSEQGMNEQFF
clone size: -; V gene: TRBV5-1; D gene: -; J gene: TRBJ2-2; CDR3 DNA: TGCGCCAGCAGAGCCCCGGGATCGAACACCGGGGAGCTGTTTTTT; CDR3 protein: CASRAPGSNTGELFF
clone size: -; V gene: TRBV7-2; D gene: TRBD1; J gene: TRBJ2-1; CDR3 DNA: TGTGCCAGCAGCTTTGGGGACAGGGACTACAATGAGCAGTTCTTC; CDR3 protein: CASSFGDRDYNEQFF
clone size: -; V gene: TRBV7-6; D gene: TRBD1; J gene: TRBJ1-4; CDR3 DNA: TGTGCCAGCAGCCAGAACAGGGGGCGCCGGGATGAAAAACTGTTTTTT; CDR3 protein: CASSQNRGRRDEKLFF
clone size: -; V gene: TRBV29-1; D gene: TRBD2; J gene: TRBJ2-1; CDR3 DNA: TGCAGCATGAGACTAGCGGGGGGGCCTTCCAATGAGCAGTTCTTC; CDR3 protein: CSMRLAGGPSNEQFF
clone size: -; V gene: TRBV5-1; D gene: -; J gene: TRBJ2-3; CDR3 DNA: TGCGCCAGCAGCCCCGGGATAAGTTTGGGCACAGATACGCAGTATTTT; CDR3 protein: CASSPGISLGTDTQYF
clone size: -; V gene: TRBV19; D gene: TRBD2; J gene: TRBJ2-1; CDR3 DNA: TGTGCCAGTAGGAAGCGGGGGGGTACCGAGAGCTCCTACAATGAGCAGTTCTTC; CDR3 protein: CASRKRGGTESSYNEQFF
clone size: few; V gene: TRBV11-2; D gene: TRBD1; J gene: TRBJ2-7; CDR3 DNA: TGTGCCAGCAGCTCCGACAGGGTCCACGAGCAGTACTTC; CDR3 protein: CASSSDRVHEQYF
clone size: -; V gene: TRBV10-3; D gene: -; J gene: TRBJ1-4; CDR3 DNA: TGTGTCATCAGTGAGAGGGCCAGGGGAAATGAAAAACTGTTTTTT; CDR3 protein: CVISERARGNEKLFF
clone size: -; V gene: TRBV2; D gene: -; J gene: TRBJ1-4; CDR3 DNA: TGTGCCAGCTCACGGCGGGTGGGTGAAAAACTGTTTTTT; CDR3 protein: CASSRRVGEKLFF
clone size: -; V gene: TRBV5-6; D gene: -; J gene: TRBJ1-6; CDR3 DNA: TGTGCCAGCAGCTTGTATGGGAGCTCCTATAATTCACCCCTCCACTTT; CDR3 protein: CASSLYGSSYNSPLHF
clone size: -; V gene: TRBV4-3; D gene: -; J gene: TRBJ1-1; CDR3 DNA: TGCGCCAGCAGCCAAGATACGTTTCGGGAAGCTTTCTTT; CDR3 protein: CASSQDTFREAFF
clone size: -; V gene: TRBV6-6; D gene: -; J gene: TRBJ2-2; CDR3 DNA: TGTGCCAGCAGTTCACGAGGTATTTCGAACACCGGGGAGCTGTTTTTT; CDR3 protein: CASSSRGISNTGELFF
clone size: -; V gene: TRBV11-3; D gene: TRBD2; J gene: TRBJ2-7; CDR3 DNA: TGTGCCAGCAGCTTCTATTGCGGAGCGGGAGTTGAGCAGTACTTC; CDR3 protein: CASSFYCGAGVEQYF
clone size: -; V gene: TRBV18; D gene: TRBD1; J gene: TRBJ1-5; CDR3 DNA: TGTGCCAGCTCACCCGACAGGGTAAATCAGCCCCAGCATTTT; CDR3 protein: CASSPDRVNQPQHF
clone size: -; V gene: TRBV19; D gene: TRBD1; J gene: TRBJ1-2; CDR3 DNA: TGTGCCAGTAGTACAACAGGGGCGACTAACTATGGCTACACCTTC; CDR3 protein: CASSTTGATNYGYTF
clone size: -; V gene: TRBV7-6; D gene: TRBD1; J gene: TRBJ2-3; CDR3 DNA: TGTGCCAGCAGCTTTATGCCCGACAGGGAGCTCACAGATACGCAGTATTTT; CDR3 protein: CASSFMPDRELTDTQYF
clone size: -; V gene: TRBV18; D gene: TRBD1; J gene: TRBJ2-1; CDR3 DNA: TGTGCCAGCTCAGCCGACAGGGATGAGCAGTTCTTC; CDR3 protein: CASSADRDEQFF
clone size: -; V gene: TRBV28; D gene: TRBD1; J gene: TRBJ1-2; CDR3 DNA: TGTGCCAGCAGTATAGACAGGGTGACGGGCTACACCTTC; CDR3 protein: CASSIDRVTGYTF
clone size: -; V gene: TRBV6-6; D gene: TRBD2; J gene: TRBJ2-1; CDR3 DNA: TGTGCCAGCAGTTACCCCCCGGGACTAGCGGGCAATGAGCAGTTCTTC; CDR3 protein: CASSYPPGLAGNEQFF
clone size: once; V gene: TRBV19; D gene: TRBD1; J gene: TRBJ2-1; CDR3 DNA: TGTGCCAGTAGTACGACAGGGCGGGATGAGCAGTTCTTC; CDR3 protein: CASSTTGRDEQFF
clone size: -; V gene: TRBV12-3/TRBV12-4; D gene: -; J gene: TRBJ1-2; CDR3 DNA: TGTGCCAGCAGTTTAGGCCCAGGGGGCTACACCTTC; CDR3 protein: CASSLGPGGYTF
clone size: -; V gene: TRBV15; D gene: TRBD2; J gene: TRBJ2-7; CDR3 DNA: TGTGCCACCAGCATCGGGGGGGGGTCCTACGAGCAGTACTTC; CDR3 protein: CATSIGGGSYEQYF
clone size: -; V gene: TRBV7-7; D gene: -; J gene: TRBJ1-6; CDR3 DNA: TGTGCTAGCAGCGCAGGGGCGGATTCACCCCTCCACTTT; CDR3 protein: CASSAGADSPLHF
clone size: -; V gene: TRBV7-2; D gene: TRBD2; J gene: TRBJ2-2; CDR3 DNA: TGTGCCAGCAGCAGAACTAGCGGGAGGGCCGGGTGGAACACCGGGGAGCTGTTTTTT; CDR3 protein: CASSRTSGRAGWNTGELFF
clone size: few; V gene: TRBV28; D gene: TRBD1; J gene: TRBJ2-5; CDR3 DNA: TGTGCCAGCAGTGTTACAGGGGGCGCGGAGACCCAGTACTTC; CDR3 protein: CASSVTGGAETQYF
clone size: -; V gene: TRBV27; D gene: TRBD2; J gene: TRBJ2-5; CDR3 DNA: TGTGCCAGCAGTCCCCGGGGAGGGCTAGCGGGAAGAGAGGCTCAAGAGACCCAGTACTTC; CDR3 protein: CASSPRGGLAGREAQETQYF
clone size: -; V gene: TRBV5-4; D gene: -; J gene: TRBJ2-2; CDR3 DNA: TGTGCCAGCAGCTCACCCCAGGGCTCCGGGGAGCTGTTTTTT; CDR3 protein: CASSSPQGSGELFF